Sequencing of this T cell receptor (beta chain) was carried out in a study of vaccination and CD4 T cells after COVID-19. A note on this clonotype: Its matching antigen is unknown.

This CDR3 is 15 amino acids long. The germline CDR1 and CDR2 sequences are SGHVS and FNYEAQ. Trimming took 3 bases from V and 0 from J, leaving 10 bases between them. The Oncomine TCR Beta short-read assay sequenced DNA from cultured CD4+ T cells. MiXCR, run by TCRdb on the PCR reads, gives a single entry per CDR3 protein. The top ten hold approximately 25% of the sample, which has around 11,000 distinct CDR3 sequences, less than 30% seen once. Treatment given: approximately nine-day PBMC culture with coronavirus spike peptide pools or control peptides (ViraFEST assay). The rearrangement joins TRBV7-6 to TRBJ2-3; no reliable D call. The receptor was derived from a human donor who had recovered from COVID-19. Sequences were derived from CD4+ T cells from blood, cultured in vitro, sampled after SARS-CoV-2 vaccination. CDR3 in amino acids: CASSLGGTSTDTQYF. Written as DNA, the CDR3 is TGTGCCAGCAGCTTGGGCGGAACTAGCACAGATACGCAGTATTTT.